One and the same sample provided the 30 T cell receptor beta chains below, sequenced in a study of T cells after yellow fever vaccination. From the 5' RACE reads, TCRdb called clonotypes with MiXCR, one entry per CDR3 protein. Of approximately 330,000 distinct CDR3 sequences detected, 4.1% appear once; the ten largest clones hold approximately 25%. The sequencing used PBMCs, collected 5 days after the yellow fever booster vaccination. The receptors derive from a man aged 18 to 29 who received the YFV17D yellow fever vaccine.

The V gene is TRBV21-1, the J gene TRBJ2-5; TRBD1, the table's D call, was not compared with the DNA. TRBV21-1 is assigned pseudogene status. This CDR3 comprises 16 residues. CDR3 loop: CASSKVGRTIQETQYF. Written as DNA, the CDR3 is TGTGCCAGCAGCAAAGTGGGACGGACGATACAAGAGACCCAGTACTTC.

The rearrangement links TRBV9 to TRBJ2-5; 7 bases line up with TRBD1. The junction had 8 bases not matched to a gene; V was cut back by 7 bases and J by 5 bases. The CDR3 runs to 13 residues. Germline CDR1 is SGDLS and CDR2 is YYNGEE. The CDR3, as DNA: TGTGCCAGCGGAGTAACAGGGGAGGAGACCCAGTACTTC. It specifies CASGVTGEETQYF.

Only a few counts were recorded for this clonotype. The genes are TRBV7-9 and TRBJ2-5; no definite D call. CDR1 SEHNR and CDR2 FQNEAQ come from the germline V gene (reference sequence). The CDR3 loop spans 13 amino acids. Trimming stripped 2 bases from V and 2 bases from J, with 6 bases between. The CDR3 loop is CASSLFPQETQYF. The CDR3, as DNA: TGTGCCAGCAGCTTATTTCCACAAGAGACCCAGTACTTC.

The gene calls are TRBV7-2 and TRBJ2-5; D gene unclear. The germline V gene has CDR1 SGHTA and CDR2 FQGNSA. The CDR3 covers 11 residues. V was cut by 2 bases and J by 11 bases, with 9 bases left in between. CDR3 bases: TGTGCCAGCAGCTTATACCGCTTTCAGTACTTC. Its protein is CASSLYRFQYF.

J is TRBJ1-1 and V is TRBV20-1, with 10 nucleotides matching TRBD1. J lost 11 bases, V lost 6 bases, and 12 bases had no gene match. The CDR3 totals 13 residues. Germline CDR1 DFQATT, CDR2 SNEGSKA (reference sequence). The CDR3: CSAPEGVGQGAFF. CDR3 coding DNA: TGCAGTGCACCCGAGGGGGTGGGACAGGGGGCTTTCTTT.

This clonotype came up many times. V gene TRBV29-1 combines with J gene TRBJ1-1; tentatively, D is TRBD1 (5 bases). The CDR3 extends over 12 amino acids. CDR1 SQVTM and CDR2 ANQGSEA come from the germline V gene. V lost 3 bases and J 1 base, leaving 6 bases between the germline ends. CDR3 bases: TGCAGCGTTGAGACAGCGAACACTGAAGCTTTCTTT. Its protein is CSVETANTEAFF. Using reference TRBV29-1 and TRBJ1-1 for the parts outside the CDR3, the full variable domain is SAVISQKPSRDICQRGTSLTIQCQVDSQVTMMFWYRQQPGQSLTLIATANQGSEATYESGFVIDKFPISRPNLTFSTLTVSNMSPEDSSIYLCSVETANTEAFFGQGTRLTVV.

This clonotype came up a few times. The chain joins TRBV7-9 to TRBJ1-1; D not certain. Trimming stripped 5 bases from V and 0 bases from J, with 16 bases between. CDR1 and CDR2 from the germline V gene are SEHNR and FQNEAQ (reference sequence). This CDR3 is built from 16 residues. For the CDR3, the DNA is TGTGCCAGCAGCACAACCAGGTGGGGAGTGAACACTGAAGCTTTCTTT. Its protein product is CASSTTRWGVNTEAFF.

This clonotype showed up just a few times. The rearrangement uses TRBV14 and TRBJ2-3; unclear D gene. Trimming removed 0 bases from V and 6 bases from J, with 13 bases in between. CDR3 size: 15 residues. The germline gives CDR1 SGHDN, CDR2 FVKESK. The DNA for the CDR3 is TGTGCCAGCAGCCAAGATCCTGTGGGCCGGGATACGCAGTATTTT. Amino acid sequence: CASSQDPVGRDTQYF.

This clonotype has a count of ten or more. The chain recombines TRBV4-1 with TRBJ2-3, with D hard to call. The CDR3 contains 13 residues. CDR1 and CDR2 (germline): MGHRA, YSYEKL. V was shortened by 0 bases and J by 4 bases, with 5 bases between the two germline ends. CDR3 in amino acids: CASSQDPSDTQYF. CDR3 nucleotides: TGCGCCAGCAGCCAAGATCCTTCAGATACGCAGTATTTT.

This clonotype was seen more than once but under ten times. CDR3 coding DNA: TGTGCCAGCAGCATAAATCCGGGACTAGCGCCCGGGGAGCTGTTTTTT. Its protein product is CASSINPGLAPGELFF. The chain is built from TRBV7-3 and TRBJ2-2; 10 nucleotides align to TRBD2. After removal of 5 bases from V and 6 bases from J, the junction contained 9 bases not matched to a gene. The CDR3 runs 16 residues. The V gene's germline CDR1 is SGHTA and CDR2 FQGTGA.

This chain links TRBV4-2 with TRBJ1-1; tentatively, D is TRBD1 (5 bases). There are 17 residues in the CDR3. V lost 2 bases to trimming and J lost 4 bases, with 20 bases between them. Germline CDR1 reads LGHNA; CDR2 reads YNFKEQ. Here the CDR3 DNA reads TGTGCCAGCAGCCAATCCAGGACTTCGGGCGGGGGCACTGAAGCTTTCTTT. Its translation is CASSQSRTSGGGTEAFF.

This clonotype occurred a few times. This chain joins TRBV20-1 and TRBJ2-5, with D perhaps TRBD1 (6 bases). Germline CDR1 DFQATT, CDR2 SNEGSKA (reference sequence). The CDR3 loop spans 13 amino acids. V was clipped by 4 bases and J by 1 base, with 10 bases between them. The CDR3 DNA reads TGCAGTGCTACAGGGGATCCCCAAGAGACCCAGTACTTC. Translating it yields CSATGDPQETQYF.

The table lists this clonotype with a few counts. The DNA of the CDR3 is TGCAGTGCTAGAACCCAGGGGGGGACAGATACGCAGTATTTT. This codes for CSARTQGGTDTQYF. The rearrangement uses TRBV20-1 and TRBJ2-3; D may correspond to TRBD1 or TRBD2 (7 bases each). Germline-derived CDR1 and CDR2 are DFQATT and SNEGSKA (reference sequence). The CDR3 has 14 residues. V shed 2 bases and J shed 3 bases, with 12 bases lying between them.

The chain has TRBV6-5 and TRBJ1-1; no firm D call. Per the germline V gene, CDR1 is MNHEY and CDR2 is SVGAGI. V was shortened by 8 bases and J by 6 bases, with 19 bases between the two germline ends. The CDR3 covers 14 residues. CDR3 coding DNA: TGTGCCAGCGGTCCCTGGAGGGCAGCGGCTGAAGCTTTCTTT. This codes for CASGPWRAAAEAFF.

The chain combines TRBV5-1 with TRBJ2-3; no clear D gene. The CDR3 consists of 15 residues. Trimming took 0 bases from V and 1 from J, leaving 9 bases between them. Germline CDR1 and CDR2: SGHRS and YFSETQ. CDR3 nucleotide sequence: TGCGCCAGCAGCTTGGCCGAGCCTCGCACAGATACGCAGTATTTT. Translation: CASSLAEPRTDTQYF.

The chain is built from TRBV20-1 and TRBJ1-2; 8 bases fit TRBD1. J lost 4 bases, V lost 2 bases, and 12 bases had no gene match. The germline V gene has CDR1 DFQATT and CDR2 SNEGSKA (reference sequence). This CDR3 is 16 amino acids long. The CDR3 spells CSARSGTGFVGYGYTF. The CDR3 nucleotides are TGCAGTGCTAGATCCGGGACAGGCTTCGTTGGCTATGGCTACACCTTC.

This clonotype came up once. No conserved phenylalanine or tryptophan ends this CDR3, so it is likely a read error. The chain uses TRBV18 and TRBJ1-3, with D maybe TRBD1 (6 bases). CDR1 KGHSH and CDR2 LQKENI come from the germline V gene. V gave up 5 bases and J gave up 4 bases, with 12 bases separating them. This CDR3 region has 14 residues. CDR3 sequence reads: CASSSDSAGNTIYI. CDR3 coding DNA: TGTGCCAGCTCATCGGACAGCGCCGGAAACACCATATATATT.

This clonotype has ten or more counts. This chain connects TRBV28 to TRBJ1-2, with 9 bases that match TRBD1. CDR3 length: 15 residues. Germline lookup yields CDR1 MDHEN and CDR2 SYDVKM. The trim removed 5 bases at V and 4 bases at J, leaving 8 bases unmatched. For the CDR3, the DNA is TGTGCCAGCAGTCTATCTCCGACAGGGGGCTATGGCTACACCTTC. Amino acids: CASSLSPTGGYGYTF.

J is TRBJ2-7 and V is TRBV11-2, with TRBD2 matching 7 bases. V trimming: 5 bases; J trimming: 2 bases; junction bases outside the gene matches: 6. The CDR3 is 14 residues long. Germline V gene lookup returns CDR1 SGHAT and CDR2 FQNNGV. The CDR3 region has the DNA TGTGCCAGCAGCGGTGCTAGCGGTACCTACGAGCAGTACTTC. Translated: CASSGASGTYEQYF.

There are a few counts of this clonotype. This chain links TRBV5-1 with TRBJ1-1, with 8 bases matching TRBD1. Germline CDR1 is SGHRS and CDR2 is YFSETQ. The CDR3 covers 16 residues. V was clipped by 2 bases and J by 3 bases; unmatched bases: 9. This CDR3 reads CASSFDRGVVDTEAFF. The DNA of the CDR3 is TGCGCCAGCAGCTTTGACAGGGGAGTAGTGGACACTGAAGCTTTCTTT. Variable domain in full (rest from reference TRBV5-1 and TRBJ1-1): KAGVTQTPRYLIKTRGQQVTLSCSPISGHRSVSWYQQTPGQGLQFLFEYFSETQRNKGNFPGRFSGRQFSNSRSEMNVSTLELGDSALYLCASSFDRGVVDTEAFFGQGTRLTVV.

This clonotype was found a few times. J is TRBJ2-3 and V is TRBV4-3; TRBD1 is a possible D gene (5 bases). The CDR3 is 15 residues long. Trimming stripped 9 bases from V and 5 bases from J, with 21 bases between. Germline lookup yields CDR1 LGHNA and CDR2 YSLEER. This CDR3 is CARSAFLGDGDTQYF. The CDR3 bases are TGCGCCAGAAGTGCTTTCCTAGGGGATGGAGATACGCAGTATTTT.

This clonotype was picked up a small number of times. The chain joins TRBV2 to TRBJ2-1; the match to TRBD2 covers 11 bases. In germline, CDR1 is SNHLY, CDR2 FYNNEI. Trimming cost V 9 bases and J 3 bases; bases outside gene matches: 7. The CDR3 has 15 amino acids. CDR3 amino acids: CASVAGGQDYNEQFF. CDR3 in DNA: TGTGCCAGTGTAGCGGGGGGGCAGGACTACAATGAGCAGTTCTTC.

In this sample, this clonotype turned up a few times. CDR3 loop: CASSFRIGTEAFF. In nucleotides, the CDR3 is TGTGCCAGCAGCTTCCGTATCGGCACTGAAGCTTTCTTT. V usage is TRBV7-9 and J usage is TRBJ1-1; D call uncertain. The CDR3 covers 13 residues. Germline V gene lookup returns CDR1 SEHNR and CDR2 FQNEAQ (reference sequence). V was cut by 3 bases and J by 4 bases, with 9 bases left in between.

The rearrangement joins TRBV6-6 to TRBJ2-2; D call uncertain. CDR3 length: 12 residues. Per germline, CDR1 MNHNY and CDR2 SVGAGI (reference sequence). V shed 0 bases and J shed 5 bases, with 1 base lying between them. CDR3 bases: TGTGCCAGCAGTTACTCGACCGGGGAGCTGTTTTTT. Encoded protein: CASSYSTGELFF.

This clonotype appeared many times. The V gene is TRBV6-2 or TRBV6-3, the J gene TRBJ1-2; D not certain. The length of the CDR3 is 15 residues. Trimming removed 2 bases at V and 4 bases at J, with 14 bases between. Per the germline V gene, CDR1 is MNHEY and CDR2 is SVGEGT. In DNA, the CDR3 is TGTGCCAGCAGTTACACCCGGGAGGCGATCTATGGCTACACCTTC. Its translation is CASSYTREAIYGYTF.

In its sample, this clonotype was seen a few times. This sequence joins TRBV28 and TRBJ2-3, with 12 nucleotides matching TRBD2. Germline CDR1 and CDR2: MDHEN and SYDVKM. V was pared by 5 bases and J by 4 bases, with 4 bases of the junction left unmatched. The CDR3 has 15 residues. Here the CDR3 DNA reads TGTGCCAGCAGTCTAGCGGGGGGGGGCCCAGATACGCAGTATTTT. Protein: CASSLAGGGPDTQYF.

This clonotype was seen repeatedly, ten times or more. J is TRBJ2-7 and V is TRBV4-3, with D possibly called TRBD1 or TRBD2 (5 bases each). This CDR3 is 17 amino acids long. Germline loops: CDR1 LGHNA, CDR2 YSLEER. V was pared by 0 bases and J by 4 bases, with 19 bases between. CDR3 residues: CASSQDRSGGSGYEQYF. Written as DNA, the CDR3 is TGCGCCAGCAGCCAAGATCGGAGTGGGGGATCGGGGTACGAGCAGTACTTC.

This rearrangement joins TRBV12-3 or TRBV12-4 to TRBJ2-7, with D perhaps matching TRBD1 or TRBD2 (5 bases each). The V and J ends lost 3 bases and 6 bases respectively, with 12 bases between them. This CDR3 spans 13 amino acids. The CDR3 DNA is TGTGCCAGCAGTTTTCCCCCGGGGACCGAGCAGTACTTC. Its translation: CASSFPPGTEQYF.

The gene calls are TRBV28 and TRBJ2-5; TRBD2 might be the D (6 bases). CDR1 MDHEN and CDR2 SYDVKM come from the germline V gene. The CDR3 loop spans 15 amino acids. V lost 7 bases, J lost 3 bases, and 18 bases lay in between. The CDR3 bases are TGTGCCAGCACCTGGGGCCCCGGGGGTGAAGAGACCCAGTACTTC. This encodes CASTWGPGGEETQYF.

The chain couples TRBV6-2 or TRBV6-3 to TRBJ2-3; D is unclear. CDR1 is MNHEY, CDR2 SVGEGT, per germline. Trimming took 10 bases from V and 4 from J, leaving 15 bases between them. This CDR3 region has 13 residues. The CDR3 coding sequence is TGTGCCACAGCATTCTTCCGTTCAGATACGCAGTATTTT. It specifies CATAFFRSDTQYF.